This T cell receptor beta chain derives from a study of blood T cell repertoires in COVID-19. Turning to the study itself: COVID-19 samples from acute and convalescent phases originated in the United States, Italy and Spain.

Trimming shortened V by 6 bases and J by 0 bases, and 13 bases separated the two germline ends. The germline V gene encodes CDR1 LNHDA and CDR2 SQIVND (reference sequence). This CDR3 contains 15 residues. Clones were sequenced by immunoSEQ multiplex PCR, and TCRdb holds only the in-frame ones, with some missing. The table includes some 170,000 clones, roughly 85% detected once. Cohort placement rested on clinical history that participants reported themselves. The V and J genes are TRBV19 and TRBJ2-3; D unclear. The receptor's source is a man aged 35 to 55 who had recovered from COVID-19. Material: PBMCs or T cells enriched from blood (not recorded which). As DNA, the CDR3 is TGTGCCAGTAGCGGGTTTTTATCTAGCACAGATACGCAGTATTTT. It translates to CASSGFLSSTDTQYF.